This T cell receptor (beta chain) derives from a study of T cells in Graves' hyperthyroidism and ophthalmopathy. Turning to this clonotype: Its antigen is still unknown.

Study findings and constraints: A 13 V-J signature model discriminated ophthalmopathy versus stable hyperthyroidism. Most thyroid clonotypes expanded above 0.001 appeared in blood too.

Thyroid ultrasound, orbital computed tomography, clinical symptoms, and serum thyroxine and TRAb underpinned diagnoses. The PBMCs had their origin in less than 13 ml of fresh peripheral blood. TCR beta CDR3 sequences were amplified from RNA transcripts. HTBI primers drove first-round RT-PCR of the TCR CDR3. TCRdb passed the multiplex PCR reads through MiXCR, listing each CDR3 protein once. The table records 390,000 or so distinct CDR3 sequences, roughly 14% of them present only once. The TCR comes from a man in his late teens or twenties with Graves' ophthalmopathy. The sequencing input was blood.

In DNA form, the CDR3 reads TGTGCCAGCAGTGCTGCAGGGGGTAGTGAGCAGTTCTTC. It is translated as CASSAAGGSEQFF. V and J are TRBV6-1 and TRBJ2-1, with TRBD1 matching over 7 bases. V was clipped by 4 bases and J by 9 bases; unmatched bases: 6. CDR3 length: 13 residues. Germline V lookup: CDR1 MNHNS, CDR2 SASEGT.